This is a list of T cell receptor beta chains from one sample in a study of T-cell memory formation after mild COVID-19. A single record per CDR3 protein comes from TCRdb applying MiXCR to the 5' RACE reads. The table records some 300,000 distinct CDR3 sequences, 20% to 25% of them present only once. The sample consisted of PBMCs or a T cell subset sorted from them (not recorded which). These receptors were obtained from a man aged 18 to 29 who had mild COVID-19 (a few samples of this study predate the infection). Cell type and time point are not known. Both conserved end residues are part of each CDR3. A D gene is named only where the DNA matches it firmly. A row's size may be missing; if present it is once, few, many or a size class.

v_gene	d_gene	abundance	j_gene	CDR3nt	CDR3aa
TRBV7-2	.	.	TRBJ1-1	TGTGCCAGCAGCCCCTCGCGGGCGCAGGTGAACACTGAAGCTTTCTTT	CASSPSRAQVNTEAFF
TRBV7-9	TRBD1	.	TRBJ1-1	TGTGCCAGCAGCTCCAGGACAGGGAGGAAAACTGAAGCTTTCTTT	CASSSRTGRKTEAFF
TRBV2	.	.	TRBJ1-2	TGTGCCAGCCGGGACCTCTTGAACTATGGCTACACCTTC	CASRDLLNYGYTF
TRBV23-1	.	.	TRBJ2-1	TGCGCCAGCAGTCCACAGGGTCCTCTACTTTACAATGAGCAGTTCTTC	CASSPQGPLLYNEQFF
TRBV11-2	.	.	TRBJ2-1	TGTGCCACCCAACTCTACAATGAGCAGTTCTTC	CATQLYNEQFF
TRBV6-1	TRBD2	few	TRBJ2-7	TGTGCCAGCAGTGATCGGGGGGGGTACGAGCAGTACTTC	CASSDRGGYEQYF
TRBV21-1	.	once	TRBJ1-2	TGTGCCAGCAGCAAAGGCCAGGCGGGTGGCTACACCTTC	CASSKGQAGGYTF
TRBV20-1	.	.	TRBJ1-4	TGCAGTGCCCCGCCGAACCAAGCCCCTAATGAAAAACTGTTTTTT	CSAPPNQAPNEKLFF
TRBV20-1	.	.	TRBJ1-3	TGCAGTGCTAGGATACAGGGATATGGAAACACCATATATTTT	CSARIQGYGNTIYF
TRBV5-1	.	.	TRBJ1-1	TGCGCCAGCAGCTTGGGGTCCCGGCCTGAAGCTTTCTTT	CASSLGSRPEAFF
TRBV7-2	TRBD1	.	TRBJ1-6	TGTGCCAGCAGCTTTGGACAGGTCCCCGGGGCCCTCCACTTT	CASSFGQVPGALHF
TRBV5-1	.	many	TRBJ2-3	TGCGCCAGCAGCTTGGATGGAGAAATGCAGTATTTT	CASSLDGEMQYF
TRBV4-1	.	.	TRBJ2-7	TGCGCCAGCAGCCCACCGAATACCCTCTACGAGCAGTACTTC	CASSPPNTLYEQYF
TRBV7-9	.	few	TRBJ1-6	TGTGCCAGCAGCTTAGGGGGCGGCTATAATTCACCCCTCCACTTT	CASSLGGGYNSPLHF
TRBV9	.	few	TRBJ1-1	TGTGCCAGCAGCGTAGAGAGGGACACTGAAGCTTTCTTT	CASSVERDTEAFF
TRBV20-1	.	few	TRBJ2-7	TGCAGTCTAGGGTGGCGGGGTGAGCAGTACTTC	CSLGWRGEQYF
TRBV7-9	.	.	TRBJ1-1	TGTGCCAGCAGCTTTGGAGGGCAGACTGAAGCTTTCTTT	CASSFGGQTEAFF
TRBV7-8	TRBD1	.	TRBJ2-6	TGTGCCAGCAGCACCCAGGGGGCGGGGGCCAACGTCCTGACTTTC	CASSTQGAGANVLTF
TRBV9	.	.	TRBJ2-7	TGTGCCAGCAGCGTAGGGGGGAGTAGCTCCTACGAGCAGTACTTC	CASSVGGSSSYEQYF
TRBV10-3	.	.	TRBJ1-2	TGTGCCATCAGTGACCTCAATGGCTACACCTTC	CAISDLNGYTF
TRBV2	TRBD1	.	TRBJ2-2	TGTGCCACGACAGGGGGGCGAGGAGGCGGAGGCGGGGAGCTGTTTTTT	CATTGGRGGGGGELFF
TRBV9	.	few	TRBJ1-5	TGTGCCAGCAGCGCCGGACCGGGTCAGCCCCAGCATTTT	CASSAGPGQPQHF
TRBV9	.	.	TRBJ1-6	TGTGCCAGCAGCGGACAGGTCTCTAATTCACCCCTCCACTTT	CASSGQVSNSPLHF
TRBV7-2	TRBD2	few	TRBJ2-3	TGTGCCAGCAGCTTCAGACTAGCGGGGGGGCCGGGAGATACGCAGTATTTT	CASSFRLAGGPGDTQYF
TRBV7-2	.	few	TRBJ2-2	TGTGCCAGCAGCTTATGGGGGGCCGGGGAGCTGTTTTTT	CASSLWGAGELFF
TRBV12-3/TRBV12-4	.	few	TRBJ2-1	TGTGCCAGCAGTCCGCTTGGGGGCCCCTACAATGAGCAGTTCTTC	CASSPLGGPYNEQFF
TRBV28	.	few	TRBJ2-3	TGTGCCAGCAGTTCAGGGACACGGGGATCCACAGATACGCAGTATTTT	CASSSGTRGSTDTQYF
TRBV18	.	many	TRBJ2-5	TGTGCCAGCTCACCACCGTTAAGTGGGGCCGCGGAGACCCAGTACTTC	CASSPPLSGAAETQYF
TRBV7-2	TRBD2	.	TRBJ2-3	TGTGCCAGCAGCCCGGGACTAGCGGGGGGGGCAGATACGCAGTATTTT	CASSPGLAGGADTQYF
TRBV3-1	.	.	TRBJ2-3	TGTGCCAGCAGCCAAGGTGTCGTGATGACGCAGTATTTT	CASSQGVVMTQYF
TRBV5-1	TRBD1	.	TRBJ1-1	TGCGCCAGCAGCTGGACAGGGGGAGAGATCACTGAAGCTTTCTTT	CASSWTGGEITEAFF
TRBV7-8	.	few	TRBJ2-3	TGTGCCAGCAGCTCGTACGGGGCACTTGTTCTCAATACGCAGTATTTT	CASSSYGALVLNTQYF
TRBV7-2	.	.	TRBJ2-7	TGTGCCAGCAGCCTACATCGTAGGGACTACGAGCAGTACTTC	CASSLHRRDYEQYF
TRBV2	.	.	TRBJ2-2	TGTGCCAGCAGTGAAGCCCCCCTGAACACCGGGGAGCTGTTTTTT	CASSEAPLNTGELFF
TRBV7-6	.	few	TRBJ1-6	TGTGCCAGCAGCCCAACACCCCGACAGTATAATTCACCCCTCCACTTT	CASSPTPRQYNSPLHF
TRBV3-1	.	few	TRBJ1-6	TGTGCCAGCAGCCATGGAACCGGGGAAATTTCACCCCTCCACTTT	CASSHGTGEISPLHF
TRBV4-2	TRBD2	many	TRBJ2-7	TGTGCCAGCAGCCAGGAGACTAGCGGGGGGTACGAGCAGTACTTC	CASSQETSGGYEQYF
TRBV5-1	.	few	TRBJ2-5	TGCGCCAGCAGCGAGCAGGGCCAAGAGACCCAGTACTTC	CASSEQGQETQYF
TRBV20-1	.	few	TRBJ2-5	TGCAGTGCGAACAGGGCCCAGTACTTC	CSANRAQYF
TRBV6-5	TRBD1	.	TRBJ1-2	TGTGCCAGCAGGTTGGACAGGAACTACTATGGCTACACCTTC	CASRLDRNYYGYTF
TRBV9	.	.	TRBJ2-5	TGTGCCAGCAGCGTAGTGGGGAGAGAGACCCAGTACTTC	CASSVVGRETQYF
TRBV29-1	.	once	TRBJ2-2	TGCAGCGGCGGACTCAGGGGCGGGGAGCTGTTTTTT	CSGGLRGGELFF
TRBV14	.	.	TRBJ2-1	TGTGCCAGCAGCCACGCCCAATACAATGAGCAGTTCTTC	CASSHAQYNEQFF
TRBV27	.	.	TRBJ2-5	TGTGCCAGCAGGGGGTGGGGTCCTCAAGAGACCCAGTACTTC	CASRGWGPQETQYF
TRBV29-1	TRBD1	few	TRBJ2-1	TGCAGCGTTGATTACACCGGGACAGAGTCCAATGAGCAGTTCTTC	CSVDYTGTESNEQFF
TRBV7-9	.	few	TRBJ1-4	TGTGCCACCCACCCTGAGAAAGCAACTAATGAAAAACTGTTTTTT	CATHPEKATNEKLFF
TRBV28	.	many	TRBJ2-3	TGTGCCAGCACCCCACCGGGCCGAGATACGCAGTATTTT	CASTPPGRDTQYF
TRBV7-2	.	.	TRBJ1-4	TGTGCCAGCAGAATGGGGGTGTCTAATGAAAAACTGTTTTTT	CASRMGVSNEKLFF
TRBV7-9	.	many	TRBJ2-5	TGTGCCAGCAGCTTTCACGAGACCCAGTACTTC	CASSFHETQYF
TRBV24-1	TRBD1	few	TRBJ2-4	TGTGCCCCCGGCATCCTGAGGACAGGTCCCGAAGGCAAAAACATTCAGTACTTC	CAPGILRTGPEGKNIQYF
TRBV14	.	few	TRBJ1-2	TGTGCCAGCAGCCAAGATATGACGGTCTATGGCTACACCTTC	CASSQDMTVYGYTF
TRBV6-5	.	few	TRBJ2-3	TGTGCCAGCAGTTACTCGCAGTCGGGGGGCACAGATACGCAGTATTTT	CASSYSQSGGTDTQYF
TRBV27	.	few	TRBJ1-5	TGTGCCAGCAGTCCCCGAGGGGGGGATCAGCCCCAGCATTTT	CASSPRGGDQPQHF
TRBV4-1	TRBD1	few	TRBJ2-5	TGCGCCAGCAGCCAACCGGCAACAGGGGCTGGCGAGACCCAGTACTTC	CASSQPATGAGETQYF
TRBV9	.	few	TRBJ2-5	TGTGCCAGCAGCGTAGGATGGGCCCAAGAGACCCAGTACTTC	CASSVGWAQETQYF
TRBV12-3/TRBV12-4	TRBD2	few	TRBJ2-3	TGTGCCAGCAGCCCAAGCGGGGGCCCGGCGGTTGATACGCAGTATTTT	CASSPSGGPAVDTQYF
TRBV29-1	TRBD2	few	TRBJ2-5	TGCAGCGTTGAAGATTGGACTAGCGCAAAAGAGACCCAGTACTTC	CSVEDWTSAKETQYF
TRBV27	.	.	TRBJ2-1	TGTGCCACCTCGTACCCGCAGTTCTTC	CATSYPQFF
TRBV27	TRBD1	.	TRBJ2-7	TGTGCCAGCAGTCGGGACAGGGTCTCCTACGAGCAGTACTTC	CASSRDRVSYEQYF
TRBV27	.	few	TRBJ1-6	TGTGCCAGCAGTTTACGGGGGTCGGGTAATTCACCCCTCCACTTT	CASSLRGSGNSPLHF